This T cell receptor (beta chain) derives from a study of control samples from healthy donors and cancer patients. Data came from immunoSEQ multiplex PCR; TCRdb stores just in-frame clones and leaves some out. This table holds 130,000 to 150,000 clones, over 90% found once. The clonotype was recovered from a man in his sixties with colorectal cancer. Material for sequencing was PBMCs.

This chain's CDR3 is CASSIQGGRYEQYF. The CDR3 bases are TGTGCCAGTAGTATCCAGGGGGGTCGGTACGAGCAGTACTTC. The rearrangement links TRBV19 to TRBJ2-5; a weak D match, TRBD1 (7 bases). The DNA end lines up better with TRBJ2-7; the J call may be wrong. The germline V gene has CDR1 LNHDA and CDR2 SQIVND (reference sequence). This CDR3 spans 14 amino acids.